This T cell receptor (beta chain) was identified in a study of T cells in Graves' hyperthyroidism and ophthalmopathy. Study information: It was at initial diagnosis, before any treatment, that peripheral blood was collected. Study observations and caveats: Blood also showed most of the thyroid clonotypes that were expanded above 0.001.

Of note for this clonotype: The antigen is unknown. Germline is not matched at one junction end, which may reflect a read error.

Out of about 10 ml of fresh peripheral blood came the PBMCs. Regions amplified from RNA transcripts were the TCR beta CDR3 regions. The TCR CDR3 first-round RT-PCR relied on the HTBI primer set. TCRdb called the multiplex PCR reads again in MiXCR, with one record for every CDR3 protein. Of more than 75,000 distinct CDR3 sequences listed, around 50% are singletons. The germline V gene has CDR1 ENHRY and CDR2 SYGVKD. The CDR3 sequence is 15 residues long. The sample was blood. The receptor was isolated from a woman between 40 and 55 years old with Graves' hyperthyroidism. This chain connects TRBV10-3 to TRBJ1-3; D is unclear. CDR3 protein: CAITAGVRNANTIYF. Here the CDR3 DNA reads TGTGCCATCACTGCCGGGGTAAGGAACGCAAACACCATATATTTC.